This T cell receptor (beta chain) was recorded in a study of beta chain features in type 1 diabetes. Study observations and caveats: The study found moderately but significantly shorter TCRB CDR3s in all four CD4+ subsets of Type 1 diabetes patients.

V shed 5 bases, J shed 4 bases, and the junction held 6 bases outside the gene matches. Germline V gene lookup returns CDR1 MDHEN and CDR2 SYDVKM. This CDR3 comprises 15 residues. Worth noting for this clone: Its antigen is not known.

Of the isolated RNA, all was reverse transcribed, and so the sequenced material was expressed TCRB transcripts. Measured with immunoSEQ multiplex PCR; TCRdb has only the in-frame clones, and not every one. The table lists more than 250,000 clones, approximately 24% of them singletons. The receptor was isolated from a woman in her 30s with type 1 diabetes. The sample consisted of naive CD4+ T cells from blood. The rearrangement uses TRBV28 and TRBJ2-2, with 8 bases identical to TRBD1. CDR3 residues: CASSQDRAGTGELFF. The CDR3 nucleotides read TGTGCCAGCAGTCAGGACAGGGCGGGCACCGGGGAGCTGTTTTTT. Variable domain in full (rest from reference TRBV28 and TRBJ2-2): DVKVTQSSRYLVKRTGEKVFLECVQDMDHENMFWYRQDPGLGLRLIYFSYDVKMKEKGDIPEGYSVSREKKERFSLILESASTNQTSMYLCASSQDRAGTGELFFGEGSRLTVL.